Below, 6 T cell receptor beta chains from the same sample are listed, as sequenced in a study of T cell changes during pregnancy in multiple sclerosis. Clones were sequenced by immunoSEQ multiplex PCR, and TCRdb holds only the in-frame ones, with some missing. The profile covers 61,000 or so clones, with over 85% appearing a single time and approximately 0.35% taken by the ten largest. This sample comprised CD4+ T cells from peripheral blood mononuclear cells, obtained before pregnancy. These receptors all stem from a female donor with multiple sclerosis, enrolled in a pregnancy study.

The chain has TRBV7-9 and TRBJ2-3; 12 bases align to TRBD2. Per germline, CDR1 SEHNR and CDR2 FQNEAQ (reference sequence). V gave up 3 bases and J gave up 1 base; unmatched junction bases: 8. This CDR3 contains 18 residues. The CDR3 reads CASSFTRLAGVGTDTQYF. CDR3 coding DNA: TGTGCCAGCAGCTTCACACGACTAGCGGGAGTTGGCACAGATACGCAGTATTTT.

CDR3 in DNA: TGTGCCAGCTCACCCGTATTGACTAGCGGGAGGTCGAACACCGGGGAGCTGTTTTTT. Translation: CASSPVLTSGRSNTGELFF. The V call is TRBV18, the J call TRBJ2-2, with 13 bases matching TRBD2. Germline V gene sequence: CDR1 KGHSH, CDR2 LQKENI. Losses at the gene ends were 3 bases for V and 0 bases for J; bases not matched to a gene: 7. This CDR3 has 19 amino acids.

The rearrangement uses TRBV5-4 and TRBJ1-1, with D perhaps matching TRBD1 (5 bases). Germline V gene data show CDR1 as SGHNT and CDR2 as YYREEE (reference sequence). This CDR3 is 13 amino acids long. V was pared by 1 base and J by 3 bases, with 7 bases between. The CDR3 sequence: CASSLQGYTEAFF. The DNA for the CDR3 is TGTGCCAGCAGCTTGCAGGGATACACTGAAGCTTTCTTT. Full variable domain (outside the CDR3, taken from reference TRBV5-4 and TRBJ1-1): ETGVTQSPTHLIKTRGQQVTLRCSSQSGHNTVSWYQQALGQGPQFIFQYYREEENGRGNFPPRFSGLQFPNYSSELNVNALELDDSALYLCASSLQGYTEAFFGQGTRLTVV.

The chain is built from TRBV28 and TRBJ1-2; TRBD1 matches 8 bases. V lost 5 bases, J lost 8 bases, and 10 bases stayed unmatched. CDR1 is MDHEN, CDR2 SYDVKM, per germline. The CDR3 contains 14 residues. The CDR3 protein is CASSALDREEGYTF. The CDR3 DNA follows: TGTGCCAGCAGTGCGTTGGACAGGGAGGAAGGCTACACCTTC.

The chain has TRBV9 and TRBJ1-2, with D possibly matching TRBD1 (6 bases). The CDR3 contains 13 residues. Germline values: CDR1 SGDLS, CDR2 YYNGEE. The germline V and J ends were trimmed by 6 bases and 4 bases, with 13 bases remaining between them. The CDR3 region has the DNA TGTGCCAGCAACCCAGGGGACGGCTATGGCTACACCTTC. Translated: CASNPGDGYGYTF.

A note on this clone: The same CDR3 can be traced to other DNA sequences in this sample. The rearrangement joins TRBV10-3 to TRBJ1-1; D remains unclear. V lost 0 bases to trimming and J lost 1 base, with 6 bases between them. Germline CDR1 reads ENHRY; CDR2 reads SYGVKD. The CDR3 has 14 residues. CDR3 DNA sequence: TGTGCCATCAGTGAGTCGGGCAGGAACACTGAAGCTTTCTTT. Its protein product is CAISESGRNTEAFF.